These T cell receptor beta chains were read from a single sample in a study of cytomegalovirus exposure and HLA in healthy donors. The table came from immunoSEQ multiplex PCR; TCRdb's copy has only in-frame clones and leaves some out. The table shows 100,000 to 150,000 clones, with 8% to 11% occurring only once. Sequenced input: PBMCs. These TCRs come from a woman aged 18-35 years in good health and CMV-seropositive. Both conserved end residues are part of each CDR3. A D gene is named only where the DNA matches it firmly. Clone size is shown for a subset of rows, as once, few, many or a class of expanded clone.

cdr3_aa cdr3_nt d_call v_call clone_size j_call
CATLANYGYTF TGTGCCACCCTAGCTAACTATGGCTACACCTTC . TRBV6-1 . TRBJ1-2
CASSSVITAGNEKLFF TGTGCCAGCAGCTCCGTTATAACCGCGGGAAATGAAAAACTGTTTTTT . TRBV7-8 few TRBJ1-4
CASSLARFIYYGYTF TGTGCCAGCAGCTTAGCGCGGTTTATTTACTATGGCTACACCTTC . TRBV7-2 few TRBJ1-2
CAWSTYREPGREQYF TGTGCCTGGAGTACATACAGGGAGCCAGGCCGCGAGCAGTACTTC . TRBV30 . TRBJ2-7
CASSGTGGYEQYF TGTGCCAGCAGTGGCACAGGGGGGTACGAGCAGTACTTC TRBD1 TRBV2 few TRBJ2-7
CASFPRENTEAFF TGTGCCAGCTTCCCTCGGGAGAACACTGAAGCTTTCTTT . TRBV6-5 few TRBJ1-1
CASSPDSLTNYGYTF TGTGCCAGCAGCCCGGACAGTCTAACTAACTATGGCTACACCTTC . TRBV27 . TRBJ1-2
CASSADRGGYTF TGTGCCAGCAGCGCCGACAGGGGAGGCTACACCTTC TRBD1 TRBV11-3 few TRBJ1-2
CASSLDRMTPLHF TGTGCCAGCAGCCTGGACAGGATGACACCCCTCCACTTT TRBD1 TRBV7-3 . TRBJ1-6
CASSQDPGGIYEQYF TGTGCCAGCAGCCAAGACCCGGGCGGGATTTACGAGCAGTACTTC . TRBV4-2 few TRBJ2-7
CASLRQGSYEQYF TGTGCCAGCCTACGGCAGGGCTCCTACGAGCAGTACTTC . TRBV6-5 many TRBJ2-7
CASSVEGATEAFF TGTGCCAGCAGCGTAGAGGGGGCCACTGAAGCTTTCTTT TRBD1 TRBV9 . TRBJ1-1
CASQKSGPPGYEQYF TGTGCCAGCCAAAAGAGCGGCCCCCCTGGGTACGAGCAGTACTTC . TRBV27 . TRBJ2-7
CASSLALAADTQYF TGTGCCAGCAGCTTAGCCCTAGCGGCAGATACGCAGTATTTT TRBD2 TRBV7-3 . TRBJ2-3
CASSQGQGNQPQHF TGTGCCAGCAGCCAAGGACAGGGCAATCAGCCCCAGCATTTT TRBD1 TRBV5-6 . TRBJ1-5
CASRSVDEQYF TGCGCCAGCAGATCCGTCGACGAGCAGTACTTC . TRBV5-1 few TRBJ2-7
CATSRVAQPQHF TGTGCCACCAGCAGAGTAGCTCAGCCCCAGCATTTT . TRBV15 . TRBJ1-5
CASSPGSGRRTDTQYF TGTGCCAGCAGCCCAGGGAGCGGGAGGAGGACAGATACGCAGTATTTT TRBD2 TRBV7-9 few TRBJ2-3
CASSMSGFTEAFF TGTGCCAGTAGTATGTCAGGGTTCACTGAAGCTTTCTTT . TRBV19 few TRBJ1-1
CASRHSGANVLTF TGTGCCAGCAGACACTCTGGGGCCAACGTCCTGACTTTC . TRBV13 . TRBJ2-6
CASSSLTGGFTEAFF TGTGCCAGCAGCTCCTTAACAGGGGGCTTCACTGAAGCTTTCTTT TRBD1 TRBV13 few TRBJ1-1
CASSPPRTGTGAEAFF TGTGCCAGCAGCCCTCCTAGGACAGGGACCGGTGCTGAAGCTTTCTTT TRBD1 TRBV7-9 few TRBJ1-1
CASSPGNSYEQYF TGTGCCAGCAGTCCGGGGAACTCCTACGAGCAGTACTTC . TRBV27 few TRBJ2-7
CAWSVTSGSWNEQFF TGTGCCTGGAGTGTGACTAGCGGGAGTTGGAATGAGCAGTTCTTC TRBD2 TRBV30 . TRBJ2-1
CATSRGRGGSTGELFF TGTGCCACCAGCAGGGGCCGGGGAGGAAGCACCGGGGAGCTGTTTTTT . TRBV15 . TRBJ2-2
CATSRDQGSGQPQHF TGTGCCACCAGCAGAGATCAGGGGTCGGGTCAGCCCCAGCATTTT . TRBV15 few TRBJ1-5
CASSDISQVWQPQHF TGTGCCAGCAGTGATATTAGTCAAGTATGGCAGCCCCAGCATTTT . TRBV6-1 . TRBJ1-5
CASSGLKESGTGELFF TGTGCCAGCTCGGGTTTAAAGGAGAGTGGCACCGGGGAGCTGTTTTTT . TRBV6-6 few TRBJ2-2
CASSYRGYQETQYF TGTGCCAGCAGTTACCGGGGGTACCAAGAGACCCAGTACTTC . TRBV6-6 few TRBJ2-5
CASSASGELFF TGTGCCAGTAGTGCGAGCGGGGAGCTGTTTTTT . TRBV19 few TRBJ2-2
CASSDRGNTGELFF TGCGCCAGCAGCGACAGGGGGAATACCGGGGAGCTGTTTTTT TRBD1 TRBV4-1 many TRBJ2-2